This T cell receptor (beta chain) was retrieved from a study of radiotherapy plus CTLA-4 blockade in lung cancer. General observations from the study: An expansion of tumor-derived TCR clones occurred in blood after radiotherapy plus ipilimumab.

Sequencing was performed with immunoSEQ multiplex PCR; in TCRdb, only in-frame clones are kept and a portion is missing. The sample holds about 77,000 clones, over 65% seen once. In the case of this clone: Its specificity is not known.

The germline gives CDR1 SGHDT, CDR2 YYEEEE. This CDR3 region has 15 residues. With V trimmed by 0 bases and J by 3 bases, 2 bases remained unmatched. The source of this sequence is a human donor with non-small cell lung cancer whose response to radiotherapy plus ipilimumab could not be evaluated. The gene calls are TRBV5-6 and TRBJ2-3, with 9 bases fitting TRBD1. The material was peripheral blood, obtained from a patient treated with radiotherapy plus ipilimumab. As DNA, the CDR3 is TGTGCCAGCAGCTTGGGGACAGGGGCTACAGATACGCAGTATTTT. Translated, it gives CASSLGTGATDTQYF.